Listed here are 26 T cell receptor beta chains from one sample, sequenced in a study of PD-1 blockade in mismatch repair-deficient tumors. Here immunoSEQ multiplex PCR was the method, and the copy in TCRdb shows in-frame clones only, minus some. The table includes some 110,000 clones, around three quarters detected once. The sample consisted of peripheral blood, taken 60 weeks after starting pembrolizumab. Receptor source: an adult with mismatch repair-deficient cancer.

This rearrangement joins TRBV30 to TRBJ1-3; a possible D gene is TRBD1 (5 bases). The CDR3 consists of 16 residues. The germline V gene encodes CDR1 GTSNPN and CDR2 SVGIG (reference sequence). V was cut by 2 bases and J by 0 bases, with 14 bases left in between. The CDR3 loop reads CAWSQGRRHSGNTIYF. The CDR3 region has the DNA TGTGCCTGGAGTCAGGGCCGGAGGCACTCTGGAAACACCATATATTTT.

V gene TRBV7-9 combines with J gene TRBJ1-1; possible D gene TRBD1, 5 bases. The V end was cut by 5 bases, the J end by 2 bases, with 9 bases between. The germline V gene has CDR1 SEHNR and CDR2 FQNEAQ (reference sequence). The CDR3 consists of 13 residues. This CDR3 is CASSAGGNTEAFF. The CDR3 nucleotides read TGTGCCAGCAGCGCTGGGGGTAACACTGAAGCTTTCTTT.

This clone appeared a few times. Other DNA variants within this sample encode the same CDR3. The chain uses TRBV7-3 and TRBJ2-2; D remains ambiguous. The CDR3 covers 12 residues. Germline values: CDR1 SGHTA, CDR2 FQGTGA. V was cut by 5 bases and J by 8 bases, with 9 bases left in between. The CDR3 DNA follows: TGTGCCAGCAGCCCCGAGTGGGGGGAGCTGTTTTTT. It translates to CASSPEWGELFF.

The rearrangement joins TRBV7-9 to TRBJ1-1, with D unclear. Germline V gives CDR1 SEHNR, CDR2 FQNEAQ (reference sequence). Trimming removed 6 bases at V and 7 bases at J, with 12 bases between. The CDR3 covers 12 residues. CDR3 amino acids: CASRPGPLEAFF. The CDR3 bases are TGTGCCAGCAGACCCGGGCCCCTTGAAGCTTTCTTT.

This clone occurred a few times. The rearrangement joins TRBV7-2 to TRBJ2-2; 10 bases match TRBD2. The V gene end was trimmed by 5 bases and the J gene end by 4 bases; junction bases not matched to a gene: 7. The CDR3 is 16 residues long. CDR1 SGHTA and CDR2 FQGNSA come from the germline V gene. The CDR3 DNA sequence: TGTGCCAGCAGCCTAACTAGCGGGAAAGGCACCGGGGAGCTGTTTTTT. Translating gives CASSLTSGKGTGELFF.

This clone was observed a few times. CDR3 sequence: CASSLASGTTHTQYF. The CDR3 nucleotides are TGTGCCAGCAGCTTAGCGAGCGGGACTACTCATACGCAGTATTTT. The chain links TRBV7-9 to TRBJ2-3, with 7 bases matching TRBD2. CDR3 length: 15 amino acids. Trimming took 0 bases from V and 7 from J; bases not matched to a gene: 7. The V gene's germline CDR1 is SEHNR and CDR2 FQNEAQ (reference sequence).

V and J are TRBV11-2 and TRBJ2-7; TRBD1 matches at 9 bases. Losses at the gene ends were 7 bases for V and 3 bases for J; bases not matched to a gene: 7. The CDR3 extends over 14 amino acids. CDR1 and CDR2 from the germline V gene are SGHAT and FQNNGV. The DNA for the CDR3 is TGTGCCAGCACCTCCGGGACAGGGCTCTACGAGCAGTACTTC. Translated: CASTSGTGLYEQYF.

J is TRBJ2-1 and V is TRBV6-5; 13 bases fit TRBD2. CDR3 length equals 15 residues. Germline CDR1 and CDR2: MNHEY and SVGAGI. J gave up 8 bases and V 5 bases, and 6 bases lay outside the gene matches. CDR3 nucleotides: TGTGCCAGCAGTAGGACTAGCGGGAGAGTTGATGAGCAGTTCTTC. Its protein is CASSRTSGRVDEQFF.

This clone has just one count. The J gene is TRBJ1-4, the V gene TRBV7-3; 9 nucleotides align to TRBD1. CDR1 and CDR2 (germline): SGHTA, FQGTGA. This CDR3 contains 14 residues. After removal of 5 bases from V and 5 bases from J, the junction contained 3 bases not matched to a gene. The CDR3, as DNA: TGTGCCAGCAGCCCCGGGACAGGGAATGAAAAACTGTTTTTT. The encoded protein is CASSPGTGNEKLFF. The full variable domain, its missing parts supplied by reference TRBV7-3 and TRBJ1-4, is GAGVSQTPSNKVTEKGKYVELRCDPISGHTALYWYRQSLGQGPEFLIYFQGTGAADDSGLPNDRFFAVRPEGSVSTLKIQRTERGDSAVYLCASSPGTGNEKLFFGSGTQLSVL.

V usage is TRBV11-1 and J usage is TRBJ2-1, with 9 bases fitting TRBD2. J gave up 2 bases and V 2 bases, and 7 bases lay outside the gene matches. Germline lookup yields CDR1 SGHAT and CDR2 FQDESV (reference sequence). This CDR3 spans 17 amino acids. The CDR3 loop is CASSLNSGTSPYNEQFF. CDR3 coding DNA: TGTGCCAGCAGCTTAAATTCCGGGACTAGCCCCTACAATGAGCAGTTCTTC.

The sample holds a few counts of this clone. V and J are TRBV19 and TRBJ2-1; maybe TRBD2 (5 bases). V gave up 9 bases and J gave up 4 bases, with 19 bases separating them. Looked up from germline, CDR1 is LNHDA and CDR2 is SQIVND (reference sequence). The CDR3 extends over 15 amino acids. The CDR3 nucleotides are TGTGCCAGCACCGTGTTGGTAGCGAGGTACAATGAGCAGTTCTTC. It translates to CASTVLVARYNEQFF.

This rearrangement joins TRBV14 to TRBJ2-1; tentatively, D is TRBD2 (6 bases). V was trimmed by 4 bases and J by 8 bases, leaving 9 bases between them. CDR3 length: 12 residues. Germline lookup yields CDR1 SGHDN and CDR2 FVKESK. CDR3 residues: CASSRRGDEQFF. CDR3 nucleotide sequence: TGTGCCAGCAGCCGGAGGGGAGATGAGCAGTTCTTC. Complete variable domain (other parts from reference TRBV14 and TRBJ2-1): EAGVTQFPSHSVIEKGQTVTLRCDPISGHDNLYWYRRVMGKEIKFLLHFVKESKQDESGMPNNRFLAERTGGTYSTLKVQPAELEDSGVYFCASSRRGDEQFFGPGTRLTVL.

CDR3 in DNA: TGTGCCATCAGTGGCAGGGGTCCACCGGAGGATACGCAGTATTTT. Translated: CAISGRGPPEDTQYF. The rearrangement joins TRBV10-3 to TRBJ2-3; possibly TRBD1 for D (6 bases). This CDR3 has 15 amino acids. Trimming pared 4 bases from V and 6 bases from J, leaving 17 bases between. Germline V gene data show CDR1 as ENHRY and CDR2 as SYGVKD.

CDR3 sequence reads: CASRARGLVASGRWGYF. CDR3 nucleotides: TGCGCCAGCAGGGCCCGAGGGTTGGTGGCTAGCGGGAGATGGGGGTACTTC. V usage is TRBV10-1 and J usage is TRBJ2-4; 10 bases align to TRBD2. This CDR3 is 17 amino acids long. V trimming: 6 bases; J trimming: 15 bases; junction bases outside the gene matches: 23. Germline V gene sequence: CDR1 WNHNN, CDR2 SYGVQD (reference sequence).

The rearrangement uses TRBV21-1 and TRBJ2-5; TRBD1 is the table's D call, not checked against the DNA. TRBV21-1 is labeled a pseudogene. The CDR3 length is 14 residues. The CDR3 sequence: CASRNQQGRETQYF. DNA for the CDR3: TGTGCCAGCAGAAACCAACAGGGTCGGGAGACCCAGTACTTC.

This clone was found a few times. The CDR3, as DNA: TGTGCCAGCAGTTACTCGACCGGGGGACATGAGCAGTTCTTC. As protein: CASSYSTGGHEQFF. The V and J genes are TRBV6-5 and TRBJ2-1, with D possibly TRBD2 on 6 matching bases. CDR1 MNHEY and CDR2 SVGAGI come from the germline V gene. The CDR3 has 14 residues. The V end was cut by 0 bases, the J end by 8 bases, with 11 bases between.

The chain couples TRBV6-1 to TRBJ2-7; the match to TRBD1 covers 10 bases. Per the germline V gene, CDR1 is MNHNS and CDR2 is SASEGT. The CDR3 has 14 amino acids. J lost 0 bases, V lost 5 bases, and 1 base had no gene match. The CDR3 loop reads CASSRDRGSYEQYF. The DNA of the CDR3 is TGTGCCAGCAGTCGGGACAGGGGCTCCTACGAGCAGTACTTC.

The chain links TRBV5-6 to TRBJ1-1, with D hard to call. This CDR3 spans 14 amino acids. CDR1 is SGHDT and CDR2 is YYEEEE in the germline V gene. Trimming removed 4 bases at V and 1 base at J, with 11 bases between. The CDR3 region is CASSRLTENTEAFF. CDR3 nucleotides: TGTGCCAGCAGCCGACTTACGGAGAACACTGAAGCTTTCTTT.

The V gene is TRBV9, the J gene TRBJ2-1; weak D call: TRBD2 (5 bases). The length of the CDR3 is 14 residues. From germline, CDR1 is SGDLS and CDR2 YYNGEE. V was shortened by 3 bases and J by 6 bases, with 13 bases between the two germline ends. This CDR3 is CASSGTFGVNEQFF. The DNA for the CDR3 is TGTGCCAGCAGCGGGACTTTCGGAGTCAATGAGCAGTTCTTC.

This sequence joins TRBV15 and TRBJ1-4; D is unclear. The CDR3 length is 13 residues. In germline, CDR1 is LNHNV, CDR2 YYDKDF (reference sequence). The V and J ends lost 2 bases and 8 bases respectively, with 9 bases between them. The CDR3 sequence: CATSRILGEKLFF. The CDR3 region has the DNA TGTGCCACCAGCAGAATCCTAGGGGAAAAACTGTTTTTT.

This clone was detected once. The DNA for the CDR3 is TGTGCCAGCAGTTGGGAGGGGAACACTGAAGCTTTCTTT. Amino acid sequence: CASSWEGNTEAFF. V usage is TRBV6-6 and J usage is TRBJ1-1; D is uncertain. Trimming cost V 4 bases and J 1 base, with 7 bases left between them. The CDR3 runs to 13 residues. Per the germline V gene, CDR1 is MNHNY and CDR2 is SVGAGI (reference sequence).

J is TRBJ2-1 and V is TRBV5-1; D gene unclear. This CDR3 contains 14 residues. V was shortened by 0 bases and J by 2 bases, with 6 bases between the two germline ends. The germline V gene encodes CDR1 SGHRS and CDR2 YFSETQ. The DNA of the CDR3 is TGCGCCAGCAGCTTGGCGGAGACCTACAATGAGCAGTTCTTC. Protein sequence: CASSLAETYNEQFF. Full variable domain (outside the CDR3, taken from reference TRBV5-1 and TRBJ2-1): KAGVTQTPRYLIKTRGQQVTLSCSPISGHRSVSWYQQTPGQGLQFLFEYFSETQRNKGNFPGRFSGRQFSNSRSEMNVSTLELGDSALYLCASSLAETYNEQFFGPGTRLTVL.

This clone has at least ten counts. The sample contains more than one DNA sequence encoding this CDR3. The chain links TRBV7-2 to TRBJ2-7; D may match TRBD1 or TRBD2 (5 bases each). There are 15 residues in the CDR3. Germline V gene sequence: CDR1 SGHTA, CDR2 FQGNSA. The V gene lost 0 bases and the J gene lost 0 bases, with 9 bases spanning the gap. The CDR3 loop is CASSLAGTDSYEQYF. The CDR3 DNA reads TGTGCCAGCAGCTTAGCCGGGACCGACTCCTACGAGCAGTACTTC.

J is TRBJ1-1 and V is TRBV6-6; no reliable D call. Germline-derived CDR1 and CDR2 are MNHNY and SVGAGI (reference sequence). CDR3 length: 14 residues. Trimming stripped 2 bases from V and 1 base from J, with 8 bases between. DNA for the CDR3: TGTGCCAGCAGTTACGACCGGAAGAACACTGAAGCTTTCTTT. This codes for CASSYDRKNTEAFF.

The chain has TRBV11-3 and TRBJ2-5; a weak D match, TRBD2 (7 bases). Trimming pared 1 base from V and 2 bases from J, leaving 14 bases between. The CDR3 runs to 16 residues. Germline V lookup: CDR1 SGHNT, CDR2 YENEEA. The CDR3 region is CASSLGGGAAQETQYF. In nucleotides, the CDR3 is TGTGCCAGCAGCTTAGGAGGGGGGGCAGCTCAAGAGACCCAGTACTTC.

The J gene is TRBJ2-6, the V gene TRBV19; 8 nucleotides line up with TRBD1. Germline values: CDR1 LNHDA, CDR2 SQIVND (reference sequence). The V and J ends lost 3 bases and 4 bases, in that order; junction bases with no gene match: 2. The CDR3 extends over 15 amino acids. DNA of the CDR3: TGTGCCAGTAGTATCCAGGGGGCGGGGGCCAACGTCCTGACTTTC. This translates into CASSIQGAGANVLTF.